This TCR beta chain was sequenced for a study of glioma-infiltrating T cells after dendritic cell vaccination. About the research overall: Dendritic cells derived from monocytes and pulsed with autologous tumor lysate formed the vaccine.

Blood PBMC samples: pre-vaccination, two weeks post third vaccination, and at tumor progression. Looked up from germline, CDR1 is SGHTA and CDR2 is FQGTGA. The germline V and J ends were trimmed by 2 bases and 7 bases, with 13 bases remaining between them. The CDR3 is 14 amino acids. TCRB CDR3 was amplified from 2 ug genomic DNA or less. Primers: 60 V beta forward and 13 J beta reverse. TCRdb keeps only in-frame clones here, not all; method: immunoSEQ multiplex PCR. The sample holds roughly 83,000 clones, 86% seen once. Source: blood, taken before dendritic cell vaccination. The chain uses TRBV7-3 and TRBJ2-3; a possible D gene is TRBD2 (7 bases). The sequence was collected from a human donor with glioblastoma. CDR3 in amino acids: CASSLEAGAYTQYF. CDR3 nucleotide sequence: TGTGCCAGCAGCTTAGAGGCGGGGGCCTATACGCAGTATTTT.